The 21 T cell receptor beta chains below come from one sample, sequenced in a study of T cell repertoires in cytomegalovirus infection. Each CDR3 protein is one row after TCRdb ran MiXCR on the reads. The sample shows about 52,000 distinct CDR3 sequences, about 20% of them seen only once. Antigen specificity for these receptors is unknown. Specimen: CD8+ T cells from cultured PBMCs, collected from culture after CMV antigen stimulation. These TCRs come from a human donor in good health (CMV status not recorded). Some clones in this sample may be carry-over from other donors' samples.

The chain links TRBV6-1 to TRBJ2-1, with D perhaps TRBD1 (6 bases). The CDR3 covers 15 residues. Germline CDR1 reads MNHNS; CDR2 reads SASEGT. With 0 bases removed from V and 5 bases from J, the gap between germline ends came to 11 bases. As DNA, the CDR3 is TGTGCCAGCAGTGAAGCAGGAGGACAGCACAATGAGCAGTTCTTC. It codes for CASSEAGGQHNEQFF.

The V gene is TRBV4-1, the J gene TRBJ2-3, with TRBD2 as a possible D gene (7 bases). The germline gives CDR1 MGHRA, CDR2 YSYEKL. This CDR3 spans 17 amino acids. The ends were cut back, 4 bases at V and 0 bases at J, with 17 bases in the middle. For the CDR3, the DNA is TGCGCCAGCAGCCTCGGGGGGACATCTCTGAGCACAGATACGCAGTATTTT. Residues: CASSLGGTSLSTDTQYF.

This clonotype was counted between two and nine times. This chain links TRBV18 with TRBJ1-1; maybe TRBD1 (6 bases). V lost 3 bases and J lost 4, with 15 bases in between. Germline V CDR1 and CDR2: KGHSH, LQKENI. CDR3 length equals 15 residues. In DNA, the CDR3 is TGTGCCAGCTCACCCTACAGGGAGGACGGCACTGAAGCTTTCTTT. This translates into CASSPYREDGTEAFF. Full variable domain (missing parts from reference TRBV18 and TRBJ1-1): NAGVMQNPRHLVRRRGQEARLRCSPMKGHSHVYWYRQLPEEGLKFMVYLQKENIIDESGMPKERFSAEFPKEGPSILRIQQVVRGDSAAYFCASSPYREDGTEAFFGQGTRLTVV.

The chain has TRBV5-5 and TRBJ2-7, with TRBD2 as a possible D gene (5 bases). CDR1 SGHKS and CDR2 YYEKEE come from the germline V gene (reference sequence). Trimming took off 2 bases at V and 3 bases at J, with 12 bases between the two ends. There are 14 residues in the CDR3. The chain's CDR3 is CASSLNLGDYEQYF. Written as DNA, the CDR3 is TGTGCCAGCAGCTTAAACCTGGGAGACTACGAGCAGTACTTC.

This clonotype has just a few counts. This rearrangement joins TRBV7-9 to TRBJ2-1; a weak D match, TRBD2 (6 bases). CDR3 length: 14 amino acids. Between the trimmed V and J ends, which lost 2 bases and 8 bases, there was a span of 13 bases. Germline CDR1 is SEHNR and CDR2 is FQNEAQ (reference sequence). The CDR3 loop is CASSLPGRQDEQFF. As DNA, the CDR3 is TGTGCCAGCAGCTTACCGGGGAGGCAGGATGAGCAGTTCTTC.

The V and J genes are TRBV7-9 and TRBJ2-3; possibly TRBD1 or TRBD2 for D (5 bases each). Trimming took 10 bases from V and 5 from J, leaving 16 bases between them. The CDR3 runs 13 residues. CDR1 is SEHNR and CDR2 is FQNEAQ in the germline V gene (reference sequence). The CDR3 bases are TGTGCCACCCGGGGCGATGGGTTAGATACGCAGTATTTT. Translated: CATRGDGLDTQYF.

This chain uses TRBV7-2 with TRBJ1-3; D unresolved. V was pared by 3 bases and J by 0 bases, with 12 bases between. The CDR3 contains 16 residues. Germline lookup yields CDR1 SGHTA and CDR2 FQGNSA. This chain's CDR3 is CASSLWTRSSGNTIYF. The CDR3 nucleotides are TGTGCCAGCAGCTTGTGGACCCGAAGCTCTGGAAACACCATATATTTT.

The chain carries TRBV7-2 and TRBJ1-3; 7 nucleotides align to TRBD1. The CDR3 extends over 17 amino acids. Germline CDR1 SGHTA, CDR2 FQGNSA. J was trimmed by 0 bases and V by 5 bases; bases with no gene match: 10. CDR3 protein: CASSVRTGLLSGNTIYF. The CDR3 DNA follows: TGTGCCAGCAGCGTCCGGACAGGCCTCCTCTCTGGAAACACCATATATTTT.

In this sample, this clonotype turned up a few times. The chain is built from TRBV5-4 and TRBJ2-1, with 12 nucleotides matching TRBD2. The CDR3 covers 17 residues. With V trimmed by 2 bases and J by 8 bases, 11 bases remained unmatched. Germline V lookup: CDR1 SGHNT, CDR2 YYREEE (reference sequence). The CDR3 sequence is CASSFWPSGGVNDEQFF. CDR3 nucleotides: TGTGCCAGCAGCTTTTGGCCTAGCGGGGGGGTTAACGATGAGCAGTTCTTC.

This clonotype was found many times. The chain is built from TRBV4-1 and TRBJ2-3; TRBD2 matches at 7 bases. Germline V gives CDR1 MGHRA, CDR2 YSYEKL. The CDR3 spans 17 residues. Unmatched junction bases numbered 10, after V lost 0 bases and J lost 4 bases. CDR3 amino acids: CASSQEGLGGSADTQYF. The CDR3 bases are TGCGCCAGCAGCCAAGAAGGACTAGGCGGTTCGGCAGATACGCAGTATTTT.

The chain recombines TRBV27 with TRBJ2-1; TRBD2 matches at 9 bases. Unmatched junction bases numbered 9, after V lost 7 bases and J lost 2 bases. The germline V gene has CDR1 MNHEY and CDR2 SMNVEV (reference sequence). This CDR3 has 16 amino acids. The CDR3 DNA reads TGTGCCAGCACCCCAGCGGGGGGACTCCCCTACAATGAGCAGTTCTTC. Protein sequence: CASTPAGGLPYNEQFF.

This clonotype was counted only a few times. This chain links TRBV15 with TRBJ2-7; 8 bases match TRBD1. The junction had 14 bases not matched to a gene; V was cut back by 3 bases and J by 4 bases. The germline gives CDR1 LNHNV, CDR2 YYDKDF (reference sequence). The CDR3 is 17 residues long. The CDR3 coding sequence is TGTGCCACCAGCAGGCCCTCGGGGACAGGCCGTAATTACGAGCAGTACTTC. This encodes CATSRPSGTGRNYEQYF.

The chain employs TRBV7-8 and TRBJ2-1; 10 nucleotides match TRBD2. Germline V gene lookup returns CDR1 SGHVS and CDR2 FQNEAQ. With 3 bases clipped from V and 8 bases from J, the junction kept 7 bases outside the gene matches. The CDR3 is made up of 15 amino acids. The CDR3 sequence is CASSFPSGGLDEQFF. The CDR3 DNA reads as TGTGCCAGCAGCTTTCCTAGCGGGGGTCTAGATGAGCAGTTCTTC.

The chain has TRBV20-1 and TRBJ1-1; D remains unclear. V was pared by 6 bases and J by 1 base, with 9 bases between. CDR1 and CDR2 from the germline V gene are DFQATT and SNEGSKA (reference sequence). The CDR3 is made up of 12 amino acids. CDR3 sequence (DNA): TGCAGTGCCCCCGCCCCGAACACTGAAGCTTTCTTT. Translated: CSAPAPNTEAFF.

This clonotype was observed a few times. This chain connects TRBV6-2 or TRBV6-3 to TRBJ2-1; 11 bases agree with TRBD2. Germline V gene lookup returns CDR1 MNHEY and CDR2 SVGEGT. This CDR3 has 18 residues. The junction had 15 bases not matched to a gene; V was cut back by 4 bases and J by 7 bases. The CDR3 region is CASSSLLAGGPSRNEQFF. The CDR3, as DNA: TGTGCCAGCAGTTCACTCCTAGCGGGGGGCCCGTCTAGGAATGAGCAGTTCTTC.

This clonotype was observed many times. This chain links TRBV6-1 with TRBJ1-4; the match to TRBD1 covers 8 bases. With V trimmed by 1 base and J by 8 bases, 6 bases remained unmatched. The CDR3 extends over 15 amino acids. From germline, CDR1 is MNHNS and CDR2 SASEGT. CDR3 in amino acids: CASSEEGTGSEKLFF. For the CDR3, the DNA is TGTGCCAGCAGTGAAGAGGGGACAGGTTCCGAAAAACTGTTTTTT.

This clonotype was found a few times. The chain is built from TRBV12-3 or TRBV12-4 and TRBJ1-1; a possible D gene is TRBD1 (5 bases). This CDR3 has 12 amino acids. Trimming removed 5 bases from V and 4 bases from J, with 8 bases in between. The CDR3 region is CASSRGGTEAFF. DNA of the CDR3: TGTGCCAGCAGTCGGGGGGGCACTGAAGCTTTCTTT.

A few counts support this clonotype. The rearrangement uses TRBV12-3 or TRBV12-4 and TRBJ2-1; 9 bases match TRBD1. This CDR3 is 13 amino acids long. V was clipped by 3 bases and J by 8 bases; unmatched bases: 2. In nucleotides, the CDR3 is TGTGCCAGCAGTTTGGACAGGGGAGATGAGCAGTTCTTC. This encodes CASSLDRGDEQFF.

There are a few counts of this clonotype. J is TRBJ1-5 and V is TRBV2; tentative D call: TRBD1 (5 bases). There are 16 residues in the CDR3. Per the germline V gene, CDR1 is SNHLY and CDR2 is FYNNEI. Trimming cost V 2 bases and J 5 bases, with 16 bases left between them. The CDR3 region is CASSESGRQGYQPQHF. The CDR3 nucleotides read TGTGCCAGCAGTGAATCAGGACGTCAGGGTTATCAGCCCCAGCATTTT.

This chain joins TRBV7-2 and TRBJ2-7; a weak D match, TRBD1 (6 bases). CDR1 and CDR2 from the germline V gene are SGHTA and FQGNSA. V was shortened by 4 bases and J by 2 bases, with 15 bases between the two germline ends. The CDR3 covers 15 residues. CDR3 DNA: TGTGCCAGCAGCTCAAGACAGGAGATTACCTACGAGCAGTACTTC. Protein product: CASSSRQEITYEQYF.

This clonotype was detected only a few times. This chain uses TRBV7-9 with TRBJ2-5, with TRBD1 matching 7 bases. The germline gives CDR1 SEHNR, CDR2 FQNEAQ (reference sequence). This CDR3 spans 14 amino acids. Losses at the gene ends were 5 bases for V and 0 bases for J; bases not matched to a gene: 3. The CDR3 DNA reads TGTGCCAGCAGCGCACAGGGGAACCAAGAGACCCAGTACTTC. It yields the protein CASSAQGNQETQYF.